The clone carrying this TCR beta chain was observed a handful of times. Its antigen remains unidentified. The data were taken from a study of cytomegalovirus exposure and HLA in healthy donors. Findings and caveats of the study: By a later analysis, the bulk of CMV-associated TCR beta chains appeared HLA-restricted.

PCR primers comprised 60 Vbeta and 13 Jbeta primers. Measured with immunoSEQ multiplex PCR; TCRdb has only the in-frame clones, and not every one. The data hold fewer than 200,000 clones, with roughly a tenth observed a single time. Germline loops: CDR1 SGDLS, CDR2 YYNGEE. The CDR3 runs 16 residues. The V gene lost 0 bases and the J gene lost 4 bases, with 15 bases spanning the gap. Specimen: PBMCs. The chain couples TRBV9 to TRBJ2-3, with a tentative D call TRBD2 (6 bases). The TCR was taken from a woman in her thirties in good health and CMV-seropositive. The CDR3 is CASSVGPGAGPDTQYF. DNA of the CDR3: TGTGCCAGCAGCGTAGGCCCGGGAGCGGGTCCAGATACGCAGTATTTT.